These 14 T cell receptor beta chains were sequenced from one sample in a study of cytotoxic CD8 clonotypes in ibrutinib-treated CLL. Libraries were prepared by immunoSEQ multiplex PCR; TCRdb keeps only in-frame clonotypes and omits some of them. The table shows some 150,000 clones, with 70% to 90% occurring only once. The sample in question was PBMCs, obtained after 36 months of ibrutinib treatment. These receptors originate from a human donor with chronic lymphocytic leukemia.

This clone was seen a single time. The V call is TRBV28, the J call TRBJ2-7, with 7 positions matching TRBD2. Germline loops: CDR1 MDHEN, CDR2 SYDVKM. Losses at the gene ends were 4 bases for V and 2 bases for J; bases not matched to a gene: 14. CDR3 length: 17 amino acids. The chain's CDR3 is CASSSPPWRGNPYEQYF. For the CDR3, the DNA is TGTGCCAGCAGTTCCCCGCCCTGGCGGGGGAACCCCTACGAGCAGTACTTC.

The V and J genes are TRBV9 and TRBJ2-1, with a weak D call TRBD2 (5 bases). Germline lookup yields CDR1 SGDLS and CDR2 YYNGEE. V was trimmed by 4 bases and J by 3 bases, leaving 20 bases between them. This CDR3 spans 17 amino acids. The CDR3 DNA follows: TGTGCCAGCAGCTCTCGCCTTAGTAGCGAGAGCTACAATGAGCAGTTCTTC. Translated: CASSSRLSSESYNEQFF.

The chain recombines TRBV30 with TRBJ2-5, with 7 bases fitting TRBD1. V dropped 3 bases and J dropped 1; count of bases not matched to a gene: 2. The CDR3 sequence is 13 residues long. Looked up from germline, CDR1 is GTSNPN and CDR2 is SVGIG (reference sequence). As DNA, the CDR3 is TGTGCCTGGAGCAGGGGGTTCCAAGAGACCCAGTACTTC. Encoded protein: CAWSRGFQETQYF.

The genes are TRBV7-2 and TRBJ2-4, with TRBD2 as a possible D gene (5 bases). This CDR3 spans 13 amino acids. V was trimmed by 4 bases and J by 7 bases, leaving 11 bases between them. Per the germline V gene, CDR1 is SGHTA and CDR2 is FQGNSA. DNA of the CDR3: TGTGCCAGCAGCTACCCCCAGCGGAACATTCAGTACTTC. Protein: CASSYPQRNIQYF.

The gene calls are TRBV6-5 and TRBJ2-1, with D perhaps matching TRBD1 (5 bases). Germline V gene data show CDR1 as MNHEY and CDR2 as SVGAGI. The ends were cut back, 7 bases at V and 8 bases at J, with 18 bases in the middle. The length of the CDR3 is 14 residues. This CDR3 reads CASIQGKGEHEQFF. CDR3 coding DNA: TGTGCCAGCATCCAGGGAAAGGGCGAGCATGAGCAGTTCTTC.

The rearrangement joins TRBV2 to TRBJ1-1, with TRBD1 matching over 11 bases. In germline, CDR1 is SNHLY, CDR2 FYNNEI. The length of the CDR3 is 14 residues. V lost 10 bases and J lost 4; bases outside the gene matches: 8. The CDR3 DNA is TGTGCCACCCTCAGGGGACAGGGGGTCACTGAAGCTTTCTTT. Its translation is CATLRGQGVTEAFF.

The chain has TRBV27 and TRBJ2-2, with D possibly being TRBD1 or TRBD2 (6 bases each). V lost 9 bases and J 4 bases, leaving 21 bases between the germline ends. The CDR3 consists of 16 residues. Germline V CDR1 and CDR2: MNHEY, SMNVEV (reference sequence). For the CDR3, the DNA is TGTGCCAGTTCCACCGGTCCGGGGGCGGTCACCGGGGAGCTGTTTTTT. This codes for CASSTGPGAVTGELFF.

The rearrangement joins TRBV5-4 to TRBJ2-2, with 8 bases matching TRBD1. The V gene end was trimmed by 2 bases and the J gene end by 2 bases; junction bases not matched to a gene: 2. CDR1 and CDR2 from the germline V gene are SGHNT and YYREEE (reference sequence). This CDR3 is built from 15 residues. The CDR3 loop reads CASSFGQGNTGELFF. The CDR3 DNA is TGTGCCAGCAGCTTTGGACAGGGTAACACCGGGGAGCTGTTTTTT.

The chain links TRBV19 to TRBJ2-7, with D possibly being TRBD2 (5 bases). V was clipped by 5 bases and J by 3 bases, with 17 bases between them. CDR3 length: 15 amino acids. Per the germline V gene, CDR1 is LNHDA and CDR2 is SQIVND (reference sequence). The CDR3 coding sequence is TGTGCCAGTAGTCTCCGTTATGACGGGAACTACGAGCAGTACTTC. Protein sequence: CASSLRYDGNYEQYF.

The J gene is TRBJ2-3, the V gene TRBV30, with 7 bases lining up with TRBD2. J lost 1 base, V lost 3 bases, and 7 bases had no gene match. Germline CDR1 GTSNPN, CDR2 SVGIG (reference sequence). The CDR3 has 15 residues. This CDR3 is CAWRGRGGGTDTQYF. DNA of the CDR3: TGTGCCTGGAGGGGTAGGGGAGGGGGCACAGATACGCAGTATTTT.

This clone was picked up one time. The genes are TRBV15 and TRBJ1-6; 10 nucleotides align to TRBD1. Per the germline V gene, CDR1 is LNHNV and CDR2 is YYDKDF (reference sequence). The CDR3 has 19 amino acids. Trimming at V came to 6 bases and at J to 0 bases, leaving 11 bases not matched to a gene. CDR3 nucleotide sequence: TGTGCCACCAGTATTAGACAGGGGGCGATGAGCTCCTATAATTCACCCCTCCACTTT. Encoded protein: CATSIRQGAMSSYNSPLHF. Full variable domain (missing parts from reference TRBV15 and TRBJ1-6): DAMVIQNPRYQVTQFGKPVTLSCSQTLNHNVMYWYQQKSSQAPKLLFHYYDKDFNNEADTPDNFQSRRPNTSFCFLDIRSPGLGDTAMYLCATSIRQGAMSSYNSPLHFGNGTRLTVT.

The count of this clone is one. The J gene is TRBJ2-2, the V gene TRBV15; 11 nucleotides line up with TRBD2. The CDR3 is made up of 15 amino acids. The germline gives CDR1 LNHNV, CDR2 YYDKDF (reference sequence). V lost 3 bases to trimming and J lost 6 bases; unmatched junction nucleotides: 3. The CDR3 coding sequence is TGTGCCACCAGCAGGGGGACTAGCGGCTCCGGGGAGCTGTTTTTT. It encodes CATSRGTSGSGELFF.

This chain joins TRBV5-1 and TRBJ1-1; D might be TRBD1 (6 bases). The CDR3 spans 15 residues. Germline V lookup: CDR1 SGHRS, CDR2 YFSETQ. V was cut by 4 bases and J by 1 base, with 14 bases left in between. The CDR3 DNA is TGCGCCAGCAGCCGATCCCAACAGGGGAACACTGAAGCTTTCTTT. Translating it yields CASSRSQQGNTEAFF.

CDR3 sequence: CASSSGQGTYEQYF. In DNA form, the CDR3 reads TGTGCCAGCAGTTCCGGACAGGGGACCTACGAGCAGTACTTC. The chain uses TRBV6-6 and TRBJ2-7, with 9 positions matching TRBD1. The trim removed 4 bases at V and 2 bases at J, leaving 3 bases unmatched. The CDR3 is 14 amino acids. Germline lookup yields CDR1 MNHNY and CDR2 SVGAGI (reference sequence).